The present T cell receptor (beta chain) was sequenced within a study of blood T cell repertoires in COVID-19. How the authors handled the data: Reference gene primer amplification yielded estimated nucleated cell counts. The protocol was immunoSEQ multiplex PCR, while the TCRdb copy is restricted to in-frame clones and leaves out a portion. That table furnishes V, J and clone size, whereas the DNA furnished D and trimming. The table records 250,000 or so clones, 83% of them present only once. Germline lookup yields CDR1 MGHRA and CDR2 YSYEKL. The CDR3 runs 18 residues. Trimming took 2 bases from V and 1 from J; bases not matched to a gene: 5. Within 2 weeks of study entry, exposed participants had contacted a PCR-confirmed or clinician-diagnosed COVID-19 case.

The clonotype comes from a woman aged 40 to 50 who had been exposed to COVID-19. The sequenced sample was PBMCs or T cells enriched from blood (not recorded which). The chain is built from TRBV4-1 and TRBJ2-2; 12 positions agree with TRBD2. CDR3 residues: CASSQRRGLAGNTGELFF. The CDR3, as DNA: TGCGCCAGCAGCCAAAGGAGGGGACTAGCGGGGAACACCGGGGAGCTGTTTTTT.